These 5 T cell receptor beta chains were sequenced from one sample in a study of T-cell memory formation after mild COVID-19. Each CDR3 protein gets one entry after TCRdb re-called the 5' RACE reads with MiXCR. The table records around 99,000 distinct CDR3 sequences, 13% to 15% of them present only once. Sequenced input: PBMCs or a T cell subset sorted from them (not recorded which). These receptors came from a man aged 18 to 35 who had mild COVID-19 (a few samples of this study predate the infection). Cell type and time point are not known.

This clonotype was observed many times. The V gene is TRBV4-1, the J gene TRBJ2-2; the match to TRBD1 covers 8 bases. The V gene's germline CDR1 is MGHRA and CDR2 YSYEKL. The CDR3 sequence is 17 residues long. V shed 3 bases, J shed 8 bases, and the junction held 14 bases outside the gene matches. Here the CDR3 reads CASSHFYGNRGVGELFF. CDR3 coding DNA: TGCGCCAGCAGCCACTTTTATGGCAACAGGGGGGTAGGGGAGCTGTTTTTT.

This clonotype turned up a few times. CDR3 sequence reads: CASSESAYTGELFF. CDR3 DNA sequence: TGTGCCAGCAGCGAATCCGCCTACACCGGGGAGCTGTTTTTT. The chain joins TRBV6-2 or TRBV6-3 to TRBJ2-2, with unresolved D. V lost 6 bases to trimming and J lost 3 bases, with 11 bases between them. This CDR3 region has 14 residues. Germline CDR1 is MNHEY and CDR2 is SVGEGT.

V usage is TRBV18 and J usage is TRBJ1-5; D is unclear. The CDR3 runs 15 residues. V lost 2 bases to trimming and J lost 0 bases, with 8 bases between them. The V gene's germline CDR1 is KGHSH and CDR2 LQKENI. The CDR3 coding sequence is TGTGCCAGCTCACCAGAGGGAGATAGCAATCAGCCCCAGCATTTT. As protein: CASSPEGDSNQPQHF.

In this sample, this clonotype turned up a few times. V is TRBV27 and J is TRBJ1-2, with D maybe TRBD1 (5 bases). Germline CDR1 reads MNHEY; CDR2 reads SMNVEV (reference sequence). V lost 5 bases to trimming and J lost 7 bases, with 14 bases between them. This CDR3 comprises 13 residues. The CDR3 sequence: CASSISRGRGYTF. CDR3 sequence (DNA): TGTGCCAGCAGTATCTCTAGGGGTCGTGGCTACACCTTC.

The CDR3 DNA reads as TGTGCCAGCAGTTTAGGGCCTCTAACAGGGGCCAATGAGCAGTTCTTC. This gives the protein CASSLGPLTGANEQFF. V and J are TRBV28 and TRBJ2-1; 7 nucleotides agree with TRBD1. The CDR3 runs to 16 residues. V lost 2 bases, J lost 6 bases, and 10 bases stayed unmatched. Germline CDR1 reads MDHEN; CDR2 reads SYDVKM. Combining the CDR3 with reference TRBV28 and TRBJ2-1 gives the whole variable domain DVKVTQSSRYLVKRTGEKVFLECVQDMDHENMFWYRQDPGLGLRLIYFSYDVKMKEKGDIPEGYSVSREKKERFSLILESASTNQTSMYLCASSLGPLTGANEQFFGPGTRLTVL.